This T cell receptor (beta chain) was retrieved from a study of post-analysis software for immune sequencing data. About the research overall: As for disease course, relapsing-remitting, secondary progressive and progressive-relapsing multiple sclerosis were all included.

TCR beta libraries were prepared from cDNA with unique molecular identifiers. Researchers reported 400,000 to 600,000 cDNA molecules coming from around 1 to 9.1 million T cells. One entry per CDR3 protein, called by TCRdb with MiXCR from the PCR reads. The sample contains fewer than 600,000 distinct CDR3 sequences, under 55% of which appear only once. Per the germline V gene, CDR1 is SGHRS and CDR2 is YFSETQ. Between the trimmed V and J ends, which lost 4 bases and 2 bases, there was a span of 12 bases. CDR3 length: 14 residues. Overall study results and limits: Batch-mates among the samples co-clustered strongly by F measure. With TRBV5-6, TRBV5-1 and TRBV20-1 included, about 5 TRBV segments were more frequent in patients than in controls. Controls' normalized Chao1 diversity significantly exceeded that of multiple sclerosis patients.

Note on this clonotype: Its antigen remains unidentified.

The sequence was collected from a girl aged 10-17 years with multiple sclerosis. This chain links TRBV5-1 with TRBJ1-2; D gene unclear. The material sequenced was blood. The CDR3 region is CASSPATANYGYTF. CDR3 in DNA: TGCGCCAGCAGCCCCGCGACGGCCAACTATGGCTACACCTTC. The full variable domain, with the rest looked up from reference TRBV5-1 and TRBJ1-2, is KAGVTQTPRYLIKTRGQQVTLSCSPISGHRSVSWYQQTPGQGLQFLFEYFSETQRNKGNFPGRFSGRQFSNSRSEMNVSTLELGDSALYLCASSPATANYGYTFGSGTRLTVV.